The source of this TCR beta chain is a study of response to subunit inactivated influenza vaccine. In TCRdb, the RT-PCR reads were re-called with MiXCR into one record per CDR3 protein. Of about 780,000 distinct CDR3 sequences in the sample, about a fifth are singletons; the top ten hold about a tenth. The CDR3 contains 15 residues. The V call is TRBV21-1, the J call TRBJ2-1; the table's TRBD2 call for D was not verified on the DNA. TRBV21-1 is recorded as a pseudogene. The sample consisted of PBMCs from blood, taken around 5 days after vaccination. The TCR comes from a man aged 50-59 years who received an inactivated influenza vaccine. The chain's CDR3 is CASSTYEAAYNEQFF. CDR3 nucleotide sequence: TGTGCCAGCAGCACTTACGAAGCGGCCTACAATGAGCAGTTCTTC.